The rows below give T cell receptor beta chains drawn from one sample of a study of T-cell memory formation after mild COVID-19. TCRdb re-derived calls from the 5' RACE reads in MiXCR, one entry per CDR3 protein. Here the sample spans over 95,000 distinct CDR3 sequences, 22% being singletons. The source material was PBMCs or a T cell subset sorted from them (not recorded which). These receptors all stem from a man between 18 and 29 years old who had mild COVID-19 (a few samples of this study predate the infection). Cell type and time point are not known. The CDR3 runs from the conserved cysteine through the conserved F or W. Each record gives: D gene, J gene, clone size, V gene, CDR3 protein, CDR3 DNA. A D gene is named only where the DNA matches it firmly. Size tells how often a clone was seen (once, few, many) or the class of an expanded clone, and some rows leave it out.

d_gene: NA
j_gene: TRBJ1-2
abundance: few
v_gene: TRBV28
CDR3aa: CASRIPRTATWDYGYTF
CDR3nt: TGTGCCAGCAGGATCCCCCGGACAGCAACCTGGGACTATGGCTACACCTTC

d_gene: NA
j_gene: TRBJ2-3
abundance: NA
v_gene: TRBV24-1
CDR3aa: CATLDPNTDTQYF
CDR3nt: TGTGCCACCTTAGATCCGAACACAGATACGCAGTATTTT

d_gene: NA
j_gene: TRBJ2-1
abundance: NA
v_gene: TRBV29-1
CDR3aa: CSVEGGAFSYNEQFF
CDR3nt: TGCAGCGTTGAGGGGGGGGCCTTCTCCTACAATGAGCAGTTCTTC

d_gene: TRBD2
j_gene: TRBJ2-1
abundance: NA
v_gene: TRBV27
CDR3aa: CASSPLAGGFDEQFF
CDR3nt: TGTGCCAGCAGTCCACTAGCGGGGGGCTTCGATGAGCAGTTCTTC

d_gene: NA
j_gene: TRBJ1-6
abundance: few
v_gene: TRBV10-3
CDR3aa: CAISESTAFSPLHF
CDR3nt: TGTGCCATCAGTGAGTCGACGGCGTTCTCACCCCTCCACTTT

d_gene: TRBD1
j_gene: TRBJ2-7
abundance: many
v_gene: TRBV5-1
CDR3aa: CASSLRDRAIDEQYF
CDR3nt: TGCGCCAGCAGCCTCCGGGACAGAGCCATAGACGAGCAGTACTTC

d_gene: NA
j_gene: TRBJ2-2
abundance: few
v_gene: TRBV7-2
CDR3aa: CASSQDSSAGELFF
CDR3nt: TGTGCCAGCAGCCAGGACTCCTCGGCCGGGGAGCTGTTTTTT

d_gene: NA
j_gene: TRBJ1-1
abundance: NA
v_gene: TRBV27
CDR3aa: CASSPMDLNTEAFF
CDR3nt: TGTGCCAGCAGTCCTATGGACCTAAACACTGAAGCTTTCTTT

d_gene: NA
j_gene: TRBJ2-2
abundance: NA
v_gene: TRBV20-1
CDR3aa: CSARDRTRGQYTGELFF
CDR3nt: TGCAGTGCTAGAGATCGAACCCGGGGTCAATACACCGGGGAGCTGTTTTTT

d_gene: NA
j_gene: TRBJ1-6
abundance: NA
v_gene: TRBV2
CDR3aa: CASSEPGLSATNSPLHF
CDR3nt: TGTGCCAGCAGTGAACCGGGACTTTCCGCGACTAATTCACCCCTCCACTTT

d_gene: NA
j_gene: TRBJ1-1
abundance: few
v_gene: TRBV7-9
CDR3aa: CASSPEGGGAYTEAFF
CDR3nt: TGTGCCAGCAGCCCGGAGGGAGGAGGGGCGTACACTGAAGCTTTCTTT

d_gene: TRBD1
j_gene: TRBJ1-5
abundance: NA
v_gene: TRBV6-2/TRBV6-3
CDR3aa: CASSYDRDRTADSNQPQHF
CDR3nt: TGTGCCAGCAGTTACGACAGGGACCGGACTGCGGATAGCAATCAGCCCCAGCATTTT

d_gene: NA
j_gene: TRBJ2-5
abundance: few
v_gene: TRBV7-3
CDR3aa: CASSSTQQETQYF
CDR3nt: TGTGCCAGCAGCTCCACTCAGCAAGAGACCCAGTACTTC

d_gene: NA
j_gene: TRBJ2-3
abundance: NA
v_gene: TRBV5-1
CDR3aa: CASSPELETDTQYF
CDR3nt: TGCGCCAGCAGTCCGGAACTGGAGACAGATACGCAGTATTTT

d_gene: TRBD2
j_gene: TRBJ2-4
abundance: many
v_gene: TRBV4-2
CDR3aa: CASSPGTSGIIYF
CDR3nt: TGTGCCAGCAGCCCGGGGACTAGTGGAATAATATACTTC

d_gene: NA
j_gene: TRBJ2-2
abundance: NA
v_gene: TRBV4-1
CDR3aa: CASSPINTGELFF
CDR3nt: TGCGCCAGCAGTCCTATTAACACCGGGGAGCTGTTTTTT

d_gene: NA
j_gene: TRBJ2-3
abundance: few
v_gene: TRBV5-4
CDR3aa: CASSLRAGIGDTQYF
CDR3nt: TGTGCCAGCAGCTTGAGGGCAGGTATAGGGGATACGCAGTATTTT

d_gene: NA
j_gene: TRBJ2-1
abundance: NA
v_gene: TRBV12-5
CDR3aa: CASGLVLRGVLEQFF
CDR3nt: TGTGCTAGTGGTTTGGTACTCAGGGGGGTATTAGAGCAGTTCTTC

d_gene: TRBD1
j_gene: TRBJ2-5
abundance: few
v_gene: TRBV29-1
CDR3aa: CSVAPRGQGETQYF
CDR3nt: TGCAGCGTTGCTCCCAGGGGGCAAGGAGAGACCCAGTACTTC

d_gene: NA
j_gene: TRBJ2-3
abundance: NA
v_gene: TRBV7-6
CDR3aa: CASSLDPLSGRALPTDTQYF
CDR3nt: TGTGCCAGCAGCTTAGACCCGTTGAGTGGCAGGGCCTTACCCACAGATACGCAGTATTTT

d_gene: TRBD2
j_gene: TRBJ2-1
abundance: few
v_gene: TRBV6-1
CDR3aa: CASSLLAGSPWDEQFF
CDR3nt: TGTGCCAGCAGTCTTCTAGCGGGGAGCCCCTGGGATGAGCAGTTCTTC

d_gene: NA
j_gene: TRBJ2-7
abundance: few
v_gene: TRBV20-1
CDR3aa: CSAFGGAVYEQYF
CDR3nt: TGCAGTGCGTTTGGCGGGGCCGTTTACGAGCAGTACTTC

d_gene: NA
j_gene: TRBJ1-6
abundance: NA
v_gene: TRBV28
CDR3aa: CASSPPRGALHF
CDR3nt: TGTGCCAGCAGCCCCCCCCGGGGAGCCCTCCACTTT

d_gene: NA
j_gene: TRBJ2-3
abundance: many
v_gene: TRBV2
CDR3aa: CASRATSDSTDTQYF
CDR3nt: TGTGCCAGCAGGGCTACGTCGGATAGCACAGATACGCAGTATTTT

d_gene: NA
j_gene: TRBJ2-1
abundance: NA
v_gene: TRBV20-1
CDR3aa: CSARLRVHNEQFF
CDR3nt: TGCAGTGCTAGGTTGCGGGTCCACAATGAGCAGTTCTTC

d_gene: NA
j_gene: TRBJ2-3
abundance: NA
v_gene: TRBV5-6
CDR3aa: CASSLPGQYTDTQYF
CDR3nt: TGTGCCAGCAGCCTACCGGGACAATACACAGATACGCAGTATTTT

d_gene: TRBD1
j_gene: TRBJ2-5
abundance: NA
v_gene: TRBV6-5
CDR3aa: CASSYGDRLGETQYF
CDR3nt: TGTGCCAGCAGTTACGGGGACAGGCTTGGGGAGACCCAGTACTTC

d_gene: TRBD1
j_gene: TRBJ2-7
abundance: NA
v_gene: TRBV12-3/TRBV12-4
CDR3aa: CASSPQGESEQYF
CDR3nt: TGTGCCAGCAGCCCACAGGGGGAGAGCGAGCAGTACTTC

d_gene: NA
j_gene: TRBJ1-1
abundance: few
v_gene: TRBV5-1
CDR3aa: CASSNTGLGTEAFF
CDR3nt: TGCGCCAGCAGCAACACAGGGTTGGGCACTGAAGCTTTCTTT

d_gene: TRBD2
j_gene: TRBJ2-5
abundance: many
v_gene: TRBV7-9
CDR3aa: CASSSGLEGTQYF
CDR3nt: TGTGCCAGCAGCTCGGGACTAGAAGGGACCCAGTACTTC

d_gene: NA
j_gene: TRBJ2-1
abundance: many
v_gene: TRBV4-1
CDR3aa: CASSQGYNEQFF
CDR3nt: TGCGCCAGCAGCCAAGGGTACAATGAGCAGTTCTTC